This T cell receptor (beta chain) was documented in a study of CD8+CD57+ T cells in acquired aplastic anemia. Notes on the study in general: Patients and controls were found to share more than 25 CD8+ CDR3 sequences.

Genomic DNA served as template for TCR beta VDJ and CDR3 profiling. TCRdb redid the calling of the reads with MiXCR, one entry per CDR3 protein. In the table there are about 270,000 distinct CDR3 sequences, 82% of which are singletons. Individuals selected for sequencing had exhibited CD8+CD57+ cell expansion on flow cytometry. No therapy was given to patients before blood sampling. Trimming took off 3 bases at V and 8 bases at J, with 13 bases between the two ends. The CDR3 runs 14 residues. Germline CDR1 reads SNHLY; CDR2 reads FYNNEI. Note on this clonotype: Its cognate antigen is unknown.

V and J are TRBV2 and TRBJ1-4, with D possibly being TRBD1 (6 bases). The sequenced material came from sorted CD4+, CD8+, or CD8+CD57+ T cells (not recorded which) from PBMCs. This receptor was taken from a human donor with aplastic anemia. CDR3 coding DNA: TGTGCCAGCAGTGAGGGGGCGGACCCGGAAAAACTGTTTTTT. This encodes CASSEGADPEKLFF.